The next 14 T cell receptor beta chains were all read from a single sample in a study of OX40 agonist ivuxolimab in advanced cancers. Clones were sequenced by immunoSEQ multiplex PCR, and TCRdb holds only the in-frame ones, with some missing. The sample lists roughly 24,000 clones, about 83% occurring once. The specimen comprised CD4+ or CD8+ T cells sorted from blood, sampled in a trial of the OX40 agonist ivuxolimab. The receptors derive from an adult with an advanced solid tumor such as melanoma, head and neck, liver or kidney cancer.

This clone appeared a few times. The chain joins TRBV11-2 to TRBJ1-6, with D perhaps matching TRBD1 (6 bases). V lost 0 bases to trimming and J lost 5 bases, with 11 bases between them. The CDR3 extends over 16 amino acids. The germline CDR1 and CDR2 sequences are SGHAT and FQNNGV. The CDR3 DNA reads as TGTGCCAGCAGCTTAGAAGGGGGGTTGAATAATTCACCCCTCCACTTT. Its protein is CASSLEGGLNNSPLHF.

This rearrangement joins TRBV19 to TRBJ1-2; D is uncertain. The V end lost 0 bases, the J end lost 5 bases, and 13 bases lay between the germline ends. Germline V gene data show CDR1 as LNHDA and CDR2 as SQIVND (reference sequence). The CDR3 runs 15 residues. As DNA, the CDR3 is TGTGCCAGTAGTATAGATCTCAGGCGTGGATATGGCTACACCTTC. Amino acids: CASSIDLRRGYGYTF.

The CDR3 sequence: CASSVDISTNEKLFF. The CDR3 region has the DNA TGCGCCAGCAGCGTAGACATTTCAACTAATGAAAAACTGTTTTTT. The chain joins TRBV5-1 to TRBJ1-4; D not resolved. Trimming shortened V by 4 bases and J by 0 bases, and 10 bases separated the two germline ends. This CDR3 comprises 15 residues. Germline V gene lookup returns CDR1 SGHRS and CDR2 YFSETQ.

V is TRBV13 and J is TRBJ2-1; TRBD1 matches at 12 bases. Losses at the gene ends were 4 bases for V and 10 bases for J; bases not matched to a gene: 8. Germline CDR1 and CDR2: PRHDT and FYEKMQ (reference sequence). The length of the CDR3 is 15 residues. The CDR3 sequence: CASSSPGQGAFEQFF. Written as DNA, the CDR3 is TGTGCCAGCAGCTCTCCGGGACAGGGGGCGTTCGAGCAGTTCTTC.

This rearrangement joins TRBV6-6 to TRBJ2-1; 12 positions match TRBD2. CDR1 is MNHNY and CDR2 is SVGAGI in the germline V gene (reference sequence). With V trimmed by 4 bases and J by 5 bases, 3 bases remained unmatched. The CDR3 length is 15 residues. The CDR3 loop is CASSSLAGGNNEQFF. The CDR3 coding sequence is TGTGCCAGCAGTTCTCTAGCGGGGGGGAACAATGAGCAGTTCTTC.

This clone is a singleton in its sample. V and J are TRBV9 and TRBJ1-6, with TRBD1 matching 11 bases. The CDR3 covers 16 residues. V lost 4 bases and J lost 7; bases outside the gene matches: 7. The germline V gene has CDR1 SGDLS and CDR2 YYNGEE. The CDR3, as DNA: TGTGCCAGCAGCCCAGGGACAGGGGGAGGGAATTCACCCCTCCACTTT. It yields the protein CASSPGTGGGNSPLHF. The full variable domain, in which reference TRBV9 and TRBJ1-6 provide the parts outside the CDR3, is DSGVTQTPKHLITATGQRVTLRCSPRSGDLSVYWYQQSLDQGLQFLIQYYNGEERAKGNILERFSAQQFPDLHSELNLSSLELGDSALYFCASSPGTGGGNSPLHFGNGTRLTVT.

Only one count was recorded for this clone. The rearrangement joins TRBV7-2 to TRBJ2-3, with a tentative D call TRBD2 (5 bases). Germline V lookup: CDR1 SGHTA, CDR2 FQGNSA. The CDR3 is 15 residues long. V lost 1 base and J 6 bases, leaving 14 bases between the germline ends. As DNA, the CDR3 is TGTGCCAGCAGCTTAGTTTTCCCTAGCTGGGATACGCAGTATTTT. This encodes CASSLVFPSWDTQYF.

The V call is TRBV6-6, the J call TRBJ1-2; D perhaps matches TRBD1 (5 bases). CDR3 size: 16 residues. Germline V lookup: CDR1 MNHNY, CDR2 SVGAGI (reference sequence). The germline V and J ends were trimmed by 0 bases and 3 bases, with 14 bases remaining between them. The CDR3 nucleotides are TGTGCCAGCAGTTACTCGATCGTTCGAGGGGACTATGGCTACACCTTC. This gives the protein CASSYSIVRGDYGYTF.

This chain links TRBV1 with TRBJ1-1; the table's TRBD1 call for D was not verified on the DNA. TRBV1 is a listed pseudogene. CDR3 size: 12 residues. Here the CDR3 reads CTSSHWDSEAFF. The CDR3 region has the DNA TGCACCAGCAGCCACTGGGACAGTGAAGCTTTCTTT.

This clone appeared a single time. This chain joins TRBV5-1 and TRBJ1-2; 7 nucleotides match TRBD1. Germline CDR1 is SGHRS and CDR2 is YFSETQ. Germline trimming cut 0 bases from V and 4 bases from J; bases unmatched to any gene: 6. There are 15 residues in the CDR3. The CDR3 region has the DNA TGCGCCAGCAGCTTGGCCGGGACAGTCTTCTATGGCTACACCTTC. Amino acids: CASSLAGTVFYGYTF.

V usage is TRBV4-1 and J usage is TRBJ1-1, with no clear D. Germline values: CDR1 MGHRA, CDR2 YSYEKL. The CDR3 runs 15 residues. V was cut by 0 bases and J by 7 bases, with 15 bases left in between. CDR3 bases: TGCGCCAGCAGCCAAGAAGCGTACAGCCAATATGAAGCTTTCTTT. Amino acid sequence: CASSQEAYSQYEAFF.

The chain combines TRBV6-5 with TRBJ1-2; D gene unclear. This CDR3 is 15 amino acids long. Germline V gives CDR1 MNHEY, CDR2 SVGAGI. Trimming removed 0 bases from V and 4 bases from J, with 12 bases in between. This CDR3 is CASSYSTGSVYGYTF. The CDR3 DNA is TGTGCCAGCAGTTACTCCACGGGGTCAGTCTATGGCTACACCTTC.

This clone has just a few counts. The chain has TRBV12-5 and TRBJ2-2; TRBD1 or TRBD2 may be the D gene (6 bases each). The CDR3 consists of 16 residues. Trimming pared 2 bases from V and 5 bases from J, leaving 15 bases between. Germline CDR1 reads LGHNT; CDR2 reads FRNRAP. CDR3 DNA: TGTGCTAGTGGTTTGTTCCCGGGGGCCCATACCGGGGAGCTGTTTTTT. Protein sequence: CASGLFPGAHTGELFF.

This clone has more than one count but fewer than ten. The J gene is TRBJ1-2, the V gene TRBV15; a possible D gene is TRBD1 (6 bases). Germline CDR1 is LNHNV and CDR2 is YYDKDF (reference sequence). CDR3 length equals 16 residues. V lost 0 bases and J 4 bases, leaving 15 bases between the germline ends. The chain's CDR3 is CATSRDKREGGYGYTF. CDR3 sequence (DNA): TGTGCCACCAGCAGAGATAAAAGGGAGGGGGGCTATGGCTACACCTTC.